This TCR beta chain was captured in a study of OX40 agonist ivuxolimab in advanced cancers. As regards this clone: Its antigen is unidentified.

This CDR3 has 13 residues. Germline V lookup: CDR1 SGHDN, CDR2 FVKESK. V lost 1 base and J lost 6, with 10 bases in between. This table comes from immunoSEQ multiplex PCR, and its TCRdb copy is limited to in-frame clones, with some not included. The table has roughly 87,000 clones, roughly 93% seen once. Whole-study findings and limits: Undetermined was the antigen specificity of the expanded peripheral T cells. CD8+ T cells averaged more expanded clones than CD4+.

The sequencing used CD4+ or CD8+ T cells sorted from blood, collected in a trial of the OX40 agonist ivuxolimab. The genes are TRBV14 and TRBJ2-7, with D possibly being TRBD1 or TRBD2 (5 bases each). The source is an adult with an advanced solid tumor such as melanoma, head and neck, liver or kidney cancer. CDR3 sequence (DNA): TGTGCCAGCAGCCAAGGGGACCTCCTCGAGCAGTACTTC. Amino acids: CASSQGDLLEQYF.